This record covers a single T cell receptor beta chain. Its antigen is not known. The data are from a study of cytomegalovirus exposure and HLA in healthy donors. Whole-study context: Out of roughly 170 million T cells, an earlier analysis found more than 95 million unique TCR beta sequences in total.

Study results and limitations: According to reports, the classifier identified cytomegalovirus status with high specificity and sensitivity. The study put 150 to 200 TCR beta chains on its list as cytomegalovirus-associated.

It was with 60 Vbeta and 13 Jbeta primers that the PCR ran. Some clones are missing from TCRdb's copy, which holds only in-frame ones; the method was immunoSEQ multiplex PCR. This sample has about 170,000 clones, with under 85% found just once. Those who donated were healthy bone marrow donors. Sequenced material: PBMCs. This sequence was found in a woman between 18 and 29 years old in good health and CMV-seropositive.

The CDR3 reads CSVEERQYGYTF. In DNA form, the CDR3 reads TGCAGCGTTGAAGAAAGACAGTATGGCTACACCTTC. V usage is TRBV29-1 and J usage is TRBJ1-2; a weak D match, TRBD1 (5 bases). Germline V gene sequence: CDR1 SQVTM, CDR2 ANQGSEA. The CDR3 covers 12 residues. V lost 0 bases, J lost 5 bases, and 7 bases lay in between.